What follows are 26 T cell receptor beta chains derived from one specimen sequenced in a study of OX40 agonist ivuxolimab in advanced cancers. Data came from immunoSEQ multiplex PCR; TCRdb stores just in-frame clones and leaves some out. Of some 65,000 clones listed, roughly 87% are singletons. Sequenced here: CD4+ or CD8+ T cells sorted from blood, sampled in a trial of the OX40 agonist ivuxolimab. These receptors originate from an adult with an advanced solid tumor such as melanoma, head and neck, liver or kidney cancer.

The chain uses TRBV6-6 and TRBJ2-5; D may be TRBD1 (6 bases). In germline, CDR1 is MNHNY, CDR2 SVGAGI (reference sequence). The ends were cut back, 6 bases at V and 7 bases at J, with 24 bases in the middle. The CDR3 extends over 16 amino acids. The CDR3 here is CASRLGAGALQGTQYF. CDR3 coding DNA: TGTGCCAGCAGACTAGGCGCAGGGGCGCTCCAGGGGACCCAGTACTTC.

The rearrangement links TRBV6-4 to TRBJ2-5; D gene uncertain. Trimming removed 6 bases from V and 10 bases from J, with 9 bases in between. CDR3 length: 10 residues. CDR1 is MRHNA and CDR2 is SNTAGT in the germline V gene. CDR3 nucleotide sequence: TGTGCCAGCAGCCCGATAGGCCAGTACTTC. Translation: CASSPIGQYF.

The chain carries TRBV11-2 and TRBJ2-5, with 12 bases lining up with TRBD2. Germline CDR1 is SGHAT and CDR2 is FQNNGV. V lost 3 bases to trimming and J lost 5 bases; unmatched junction nucleotides: 10. CDR3 length: 17 residues. The CDR3 spells CASSFTPSGGGRETQYF. As DNA, the CDR3 is TGTGCCAGCAGCTTTACCCCTAGCGGGGGGGGACGGGAGACCCAGTACTTC.

In this sample, this clone turned up once. The gene calls are TRBV12-5 and TRBJ2-1; unclear D gene. The V and J ends lost 3 bases and 13 bases respectively, with 7 bases between them. Germline V CDR1 and CDR2: LGHNT, FRNRAP. This CDR3 has 10 residues. CDR3 DNA: TGTGCTAGTGGTTTCCGGTCTCAGTTCTTC. This translates into CASGFRSQFF. The complete variable domain, with remaining parts taken from reference TRBV12-5 and TRBJ2-1, reads DARVTQTPRHKVTEMGQEVTMRCQPILGHNTVFWYRQTMMQGLELLAYFRNRAPLDDSGMPKDRFSAEMPDATLATLKIQPSEPRDSAVYFCASGFRSQFFGPGTRLTVL.

V gene TRBV2 combines with J gene TRBJ2-1; D uncertain. This CDR3 contains 13 residues. Germline-derived CDR1 and CDR2 are SNHLY and FYNNEI. V dropped 3 bases and J dropped 2 bases, with 5 bases sitting between them. The CDR3 spells CASSDRTYNEQFF. CDR3 DNA sequence: TGTGCCAGCAGTGACCGTACCTACAATGAGCAGTTCTTC. Looking up the rest from reference TRBV2 and TRBJ2-1 gives the full variable domain: EPEVTQTPSHQVTQMGQEVILRCVPISNHLYFYWYRQILGQKVEFLVSFYNNEISEKSEIFDDQFSVERPDGSNFTLKIRSTKLEDSAMYFCASSDRTYNEQFFGPGTRLTVL.

The rearrangement joins TRBV6-1 to TRBJ2-3, with 12 bases lining up with TRBD2. Germline trimming cut 4 bases from V and 5 bases from J; bases unmatched to any gene: 13. The germline CDR1 and CDR2 sequences are MNHNS and SASEGT. CDR3 size: 18 residues. The CDR3 loop is CASSGAGASGGARDTQYF. CDR3 coding DNA: TGTGCCAGCAGTGGCGCGGGGGCTAGCGGGGGGGCTCGAGATACGCAGTATTTT.

The rearrangement links TRBV10-1 to TRBJ1-2; D is undetermined. V lost 5 bases to trimming and J lost 0 bases, with 7 bases between them. The germline gives CDR1 WNHNN, CDR2 SYGVQD (reference sequence). This CDR3 has 13 amino acids. DNA of the CDR3: TGCGCCAGCAGTCGTGGGGCTAACTATGGCTACACCTTC. Translation: CASSRGANYGYTF.

The rearrangement uses TRBV10-3 and TRBJ1-5; D may be TRBD1 (5 bases). Germline values: CDR1 ENHRY, CDR2 SYGVKD. Trimming removed 8 bases at V and 2 bases at J, with 13 bases between. The CDR3 length is 14 residues. The CDR3 DNA reads TGTGCCATCGGCGAGGGGTCGCGCAATCAGCCCCAGCATTTT. Encoded protein: CAIGEGSRNQPQHF.

The V call is TRBV5-1, the J call TRBJ2-1; D gene ambiguous. Trimming stripped 4 bases from V and 0 bases from J, with 14 bases between. The CDR3 extends over 16 amino acids. Germline V gives CDR1 SGHRS, CDR2 YFSETQ. CDR3 in amino acids: CASSLYPRSSYNEQFF. CDR3 DNA sequence: TGCGCCAGCAGCCTCTATCCCCGGAGCTCCTACAATGAGCAGTTCTTC.

Regarding this clone: Sequence at one end of the junction differs from germline and may be a read error. The gene calls are TRBV5-8 and TRBJ1-2; tentatively, D is TRBD1 (6 bases). The CDR3 is 15 residues long. Per germline, CDR1 SGHTS and CDR2 YDEGEE. The CDR3 bases are TGTGCCAGCGGCTTCCCGAGAGGGGGGGACTATGGCTACACCTTC. It yields the protein CASGFPRGGDYGYTF.

The chain links TRBV10-1 to TRBJ2-7; D possibly uses TRBD1 or TRBD2 (5 bases each). The V gene's germline CDR1 is WNHNN and CDR2 SYGVQD (reference sequence). There are 11 residues in the CDR3. V lost 9 bases, J lost 7 bases, and 13 bases lay in between. The DNA for the CDR3 is TGCGCCAGAGGGTCGGGGCGAGAGCAGTACTTC. Encoded protein: CARGSGREQYF.

The rearrangement joins TRBV30 to TRBJ2-1; the D gene is possibly TRBD1 (6 bases). The CDR3 length is 13 residues. Germline V CDR1 and CDR2: GTSNPN, SVGIG (reference sequence). Trimming shortened V by 6 bases and J by 4 bases, and 13 bases separated the two germline ends. CDR3 residues: CACARGRYNEQFF. DNA for the CDR3: TGTGCCTGTGCAAGGGGGAGATACAATGAGCAGTTCTTC.

The chain uses TRBV6-5 and TRBJ2-7; 8 bases fit TRBD1. Germline loops: CDR1 MNHEY, CDR2 SVGAGI. The CDR3 length is 13 residues. With 5 bases clipped from V and 5 bases from J, the junction kept 5 bases outside the gene matches. The CDR3 DNA reads TGTGCCAGCAGTCCGACAGGGGTCCACGAGCAGTACTTC. Encoded protein: CASSPTGVHEQYF.

This chain connects TRBV7-9 to TRBJ1-1, with TRBD1 as a possible D gene (5 bases). The ends were cut back, 7 bases at V and 3 bases at J, with 12 bases in the middle. Germline-derived CDR1 and CDR2 are SEHNR and FQNEAQ (reference sequence). The CDR3 has 13 residues. DNA of the CDR3: TGTGCCAGCATCCCCGGGGGGGACACTGAAGCTTTCTTT. This codes for CASIPGGDTEAFF.

The J gene is TRBJ2-1, the V gene TRBV12-2. TRBV12-2 has pseudogene status. The CDR3 length is 15 residues. CDR3 amino acids: CASRLEVGSYNEQFF. The CDR3, as DNA: TGTGCAAGTCGCTTAGAAGTCGGCAGCTACAATGAGCAGTTCTTC.

V is TRBV7-6 and J is TRBJ1-4; D is uncertain. The length of the CDR3 is 16 residues. The V and J ends lost 5 bases and 0 bases respectively, with 13 bases between them. CDR1 is SGHVS, CDR2 FNYEAQ, per germline. The CDR3 sequence is CASSPYRDATNEKLFF. CDR3 nucleotide sequence: TGTGCCAGCAGCCCCTACAGAGATGCAACTAATGAAAAACTGTTTTTT.

The chain carries TRBV10-3 and TRBJ1-2; no reliable D call. With 8 bases removed from V and 8 bases from J, the gap between germline ends came to 18 bases. Germline V gene lookup returns CDR1 ENHRY and CDR2 SYGVKD. The CDR3 length is 13 residues. In DNA, the CDR3 is TGTGCCATCGCCTATAAGGCGGAGCAGGGCTACACCTTC. Translating it yields CAIAYKAEQGYTF.

Here the CDR3 DNA reads TGTGCCAGCTCACCGGGGGGGGCCTTGGGCACAGATACGCAGTATTTT. Translating gives CASSPGGALGTDTQYF. This sequence joins TRBV18 and TRBJ2-3; D perhaps matches TRBD2 (7 bases). V was clipped by 3 bases and J by 1 base, with 14 bases between them. The CDR3 runs to 16 residues. Germline V gene lookup returns CDR1 KGHSH and CDR2 LQKENI. The full variable domain, rest sourced from reference TRBV18 and TRBJ2-3, is NAGVMQNPRHLVRRRGQEARLRCSPMKGHSHVYWYRQLPEEGLKFMVYLQKENIIDESGMPKERFSAEFPKEGPSILRIQQVVRGDSAAYFCASSPGGALGTDTQYFGPGTRLTVL.

The chain has TRBV5-1 and TRBJ2-2; D call uncertain. CDR1 SGHRS and CDR2 YFSETQ come from the germline V gene. This CDR3 has 15 amino acids. V was clipped by 0 bases and J by 3 bases, with 9 bases between them. This CDR3 reads CASSLVRADTGELFF. CDR3 bases: TGCGCCAGCAGCTTGGTCCGGGCCGACACCGGGGAGCTGTTTTTT.

This sequence joins TRBV6-5 and TRBJ1-2; a weak D match, TRBD1 (5 bases). Trimming pared 7 bases from V and 2 bases from J, leaving 8 bases between. The CDR3 is 12 residues long. The germline CDR1 and CDR2 sequences are MNHEY and SVGAGI. The CDR3 nucleotides are TGTGCCAGCACGGCAGGGAACTATGGCTACACCTTC. As protein: CASTAGNYGYTF.

This chain links TRBV7-2 with TRBJ1-6; the D is unclear. This CDR3 spans 14 amino acids. V was clipped by 4 bases and J by 5 bases, with 9 bases between them. Germline V gene sequence: CDR1 SGHTA, CDR2 FQGNSA. CDR3 protein: CASSWDADNSPLHF. The CDR3 DNA is TGTGCCAGCAGCTGGGATGCGGATAATTCACCCCTCCACTTT.

This clone is a singleton in its sample. The V call is TRBV2, the J call TRBJ2-3; TRBD1 aligns across 9 bases. The V gene end was trimmed by 4 bases and the J gene end by 4 bases; junction bases not matched to a gene: 3. CDR1 and CDR2 from the germline V gene are SNHLY and FYNNEI. The CDR3 totals 14 residues. CDR3 nucleotide sequence: TGTGCCAGCAGTGTGGACAGGGGTCCAGATACGCAGTATTTT. Protein product: CASSVDRGPDTQYF.

This sequence joins TRBV5-4 and TRBJ2-2, with 7 positions matching TRBD1. Germline V gene lookup returns CDR1 SGHNT and CDR2 YYREEE (reference sequence). The CDR3 runs 14 residues. Unmatched junction bases numbered 5, after V lost 4 bases and J lost 5 bases. The CDR3 reads CASSKVQGTGELFF. The CDR3 nucleotides read TGTGCCAGCAGCAAGGTACAGGGGACCGGGGAGCTGTTTTTT.

The genes are TRBV15 and TRBJ2-1, with D possibly being TRBD2 (6 bases). CDR3 length: 11 residues. V was cut by 9 bases and J by 6 bases, with 9 bases left in between. Looked up from germline, CDR1 is LNHNV and CDR2 is YYDKDF (reference sequence). In DNA, the CDR3 is TGTGCCACTAGGGAGGTCAATGAGCAGTTCTTC. The encoded protein is CATREVNEQFF.

This sequence joins TRBV6-6 and TRBJ2-7, with TRBD2 matching 8 bases. CDR3 length: 14 amino acids. V gave up 3 bases and J gave up 7 bases; unmatched junction bases: 8. CDR1 and CDR2 from the germline V gene are MNHNY and SVGAGI (reference sequence). CDR3 in amino acids: CASSYSSGGGEQYF. As DNA, the CDR3 is TGTGCCAGCAGTTATTCCAGCGGGGGTGGGGAGCAGTACTTC.

The chain joins TRBV19 to TRBJ1-5; 9 nucleotides agree with TRBD1. This CDR3 has 15 residues. The germline gives CDR1 LNHDA, CDR2 SQIVND (reference sequence). V trimming: 6 bases; J trimming: 5 bases; junction bases outside the gene matches: 8. In DNA, the CDR3 is TGTGCCAGTAGAACAGGACAGGGGTTCGATCAGCCCCAGCATTTT. Amino acids: CASRTGQGFDQPQHF.